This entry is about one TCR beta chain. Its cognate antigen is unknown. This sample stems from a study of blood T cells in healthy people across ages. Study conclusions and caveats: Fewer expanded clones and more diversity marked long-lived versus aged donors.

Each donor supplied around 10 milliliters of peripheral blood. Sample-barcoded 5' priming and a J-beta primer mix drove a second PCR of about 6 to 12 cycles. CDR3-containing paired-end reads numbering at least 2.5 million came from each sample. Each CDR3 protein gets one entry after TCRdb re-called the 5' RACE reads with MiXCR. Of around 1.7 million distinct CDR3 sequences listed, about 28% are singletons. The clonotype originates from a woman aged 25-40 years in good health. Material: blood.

CDR3 in DNA: TGCAGCGCCCGAGGACAGGGGGTCTTTGAAAAACTGTTTTTT. Residues: CSARGQGVFEKLFF. The chain recombines TRBV29-1 with TRBJ1-4; 10 bases align to TRBD1. Germline CDR1 SQVTM, CDR2 ANQGSEA. The trim removed 7 bases at V and 7 bases at J, leaving 9 bases unmatched. The CDR3 is made up of 14 amino acids.